The 17 T cell receptor beta chains below all came from one sample that was sequenced in a study of post-analysis software for immune sequencing data. Study-level findings and limits: Controls had lower frequencies than patients of 4 or 5 TRBV segments, which included TRBV5-6, TRBV5-1 and TRBV20-1.

TCR beta cDNA libraries included unique molecular identifiers. MiXCR, run by TCRdb on the PCR reads, gives a single entry per CDR3 protein. Among 350,000 to 500,000 distinct CDR3 sequences listed, 35% to 45% were seen once. Their target antigens are unknown. Sequenced input: blood. All receptors come from a girl aged 2 to 9 with multiple sclerosis.

The rearrangement links TRBV29-1 to TRBJ2-7, with D perhaps TRBD1 (5 bases). This CDR3 is built from 13 residues. CDR1 is SQVTM, CDR2 ANQGSEA, per germline. Trimming stripped 0 bases from V and 5 bases from J, with 11 bases between. The CDR3 sequence: CSVEDSKGNEQYF. In DNA, the CDR3 is TGCAGCGTTGAAGACTCGAAGGGGAACGAGCAGTACTTC.

There are a few counts of this clonotype. The J gene is TRBJ1-5, the V gene TRBV28; no clear D gene. Germline V CDR1 and CDR2: MDHEN, SYDVKM. V dropped 3 bases and J dropped 2 bases, with 11 bases sitting between them. The CDR3 loop spans 15 amino acids. The CDR3 sequence is CASSFLADGNQPQHF. In nucleotides, the CDR3 is TGTGCCAGCAGTTTTTTGGCGGATGGCAATCAGCCCCAGCATTTT.

The chain has TRBV7-3 and TRBJ2-3, with D unresolved. Between the trimmed V and J ends, which lost 1 base and 0 bases, there was a span of 8 bases. Germline CDR1 reads SGHTA; CDR2 reads FQGTGA. The CDR3 totals 15 residues. The CDR3 is CASSLIRASTDTQYF. The CDR3 DNA reads TGTGCCAGCAGCTTAATAAGGGCTAGCACAGATACGCAGTATTTT.

The chain recombines TRBV6-2 or TRBV6-3 with TRBJ2-7, with D perhaps matching TRBD1 (6 bases). Trimming stripped 2 bases from V and 5 bases from J, with 13 bases between. The germline CDR1 and CDR2 sequences are MNHEY and SVGEGT. The CDR3 consists of 14 residues. For the CDR3, the DNA is TGTGCCAGCAGTTACAACAGGGTAGCCGACGAGCAGTACTTC. Residues: CASSYNRVADEQYF.

Turning to this clonotype: One junction end disagrees with the germline gene, perhaps due to a read error. V and J are TRBV5-1 and TRBJ2-1; 12 bases are shared with TRBD2. CDR3 length: 16 amino acids. Per germline, CDR1 SGHRS and CDR2 YFSETQ. Written as DNA, the CDR3 is TGCGCCAGCAGCCCCCAACTAGCGGGGGGAACCAATGTGCAGTTCTTC. Translation: CASSPQLAGGTNVQFF.

The rearrangement uses TRBV7-2 and TRBJ2-7, with 8 bases matching TRBD1. Per germline, CDR1 SGHTA and CDR2 FQGNSA. This CDR3 spans 14 amino acids. The V and J ends lost 5 bases and 9 bases, in that order; junction bases with no gene match: 12. CDR3 in amino acids: CASSQGAGSLAQYF. The CDR3 DNA is TGTGCCAGCAGCCAGGGGGCGGGATCTTTAGCGCAGTACTTC.

V gene TRBV11-2 combines with J gene TRBJ1-1; unclear D gene. Trimming stripped 2 bases from V and 0 bases from J, with 13 bases between. The CDR3 covers 16 residues. Germline V gives CDR1 SGHAT, CDR2 FQNNGV. In DNA form, the CDR3 reads TGTGCCAGCAGCTTATGGGCGACATCCCTGAACACTGAAGCTTTCTTT. Translation gives CASSLWATSLNTEAFF.

At least ten counts were recorded for this clonotype. One junction end does not reproduce the germline sequence, and a read error may be involved. V and J are TRBV12-3 or TRBV12-4 and TRBJ1-5; 10 bases line up with TRBD1. The CDR3 length is 15 residues. This chain's CDR3 is CASSPGTGGNQPQHF. DNA of the CDR3: TGCGCCAGCAGCCCAGGGACAGGGGGCAATCAGCCCCAGCATTTT.

This chain connects TRBV7-9 to TRBJ2-7; 9 positions agree with TRBD1. Germline V lookup: CDR1 SEHNR, CDR2 FQNEAQ (reference sequence). The CDR3 extends over 16 amino acids. Losses at the gene ends were 5 bases for V and 4 bases for J; bases not matched to a gene: 12. CDR3 DNA: TGTGCCAGCAGCATCTCCGACAGGGGGACGATATACGAGCAGTACTTC. Translated: CASSISDRGTIYEQYF.

V is TRBV12-3 or TRBV12-4 and J is TRBJ2-7, with a tentative D call TRBD1 (6 bases). The last part of the DNA fits TRBJ2-5 better; the J call may be wrong. CDR3 length: 16 residues. CDR3 amino acids: CASSFQGNGLRETQYF. The CDR3 DNA follows: TGTGCCAGCAGTTTTCAGGGGAACGGGTTGAGAGAGACCCAGTACTTC.

This clonotype has a handful of counts. One end of the junction fails to match germline, which may point to a read error. The rearrangement joins TRBV28 to TRBJ2-1, with 7 bases that match TRBD2. Germline V gives CDR1 MDHEN, CDR2 SYDVKM. The CDR3 is made up of 16 amino acids. CDR3 residues: CTSSLGPGGFYNEQFF. The CDR3 bases are TGTACCAGCAGTTTAGGGCCGGGAGGATTCTACAATGAGCAGTTCTTC.

The chain links TRBV20-1 to TRBJ2-7, with 8 positions matching TRBD1. This CDR3 is 14 amino acids long. The germline gives CDR1 DFQATT, CDR2 SNEGSKA (reference sequence). Unmatched junction bases numbered 11, after V lost 3 bases and J lost 7 bases. The DNA for the CDR3 is TGCAGTGCTAGGTCGGACAGGGTAGGAGGTGAGCAGTACTTC. Translated: CSARSDRVGGEQYF.

This clonotype showed up many times. This chain connects TRBV5-1 to TRBJ2-5, with D perhaps being TRBD1 or TRBD2 (5 bases each). The V end was cut by 0 bases, the J end by 1 base, with 7 bases between. Per germline, CDR1 SGHRS and CDR2 YFSETQ. This CDR3 is built from 14 residues. CDR3 sequence (DNA): TGCGCCAGCAGCTTGGGGGGGACCCAAGAGACCCAGTACTTC. Translating gives CASSLGGTQETQYF.

The V gene is TRBV27, the J gene TRBJ2-1; possibly TRBD1 or TRBD2 for D (5 bases each). There are 18 residues in the CDR3. The germline V and J ends were trimmed by 4 bases and 1 base, with 20 bases remaining between them. Germline V lookup: CDR1 MNHEY, CDR2 SMNVEV (reference sequence). The CDR3 DNA reads as TGTGCCAGCAGTTCGAACCGGGACCCCTTTTTTTCCTACAATGAGCAGTTCTTC. It yields the protein CASSSNRDPFFSYNEQFF.

V is TRBV20-1 and J is TRBJ1-5; possibly TRBD1 for D (5 bases). V was clipped by 3 bases and J by 0 bases, with 9 bases between them. This CDR3 has 14 amino acids. Germline V lookup: CDR1 DFQATT, CDR2 SNEGSKA (reference sequence). CDR3 nucleotides: TGCAGTGCTAGTGAGGGGAATAGCAATCAGCCCCAGCATTTT. It yields the protein CSASEGNSNQPQHF.

V usage is TRBV29-1 and J usage is TRBJ2-7; no firm D call. The CDR3 extends over 15 amino acids. The ends were cut back, 3 bases at V and 0 bases at J, with 15 bases in the middle. Germline assignment: CDR1 SQVTM and CDR2 ANQGSEA. The CDR3 DNA is TGCAGCGTTGACCTCGGCACACACAGCTCCTACGAGCAGTACTTC. This translates into CSVDLGTHSSYEQYF.

CDR3: CASSLGEGKETQYF. Written as DNA, the CDR3 is TGTGCCAGCAGTTTGGGGGAGGGTAAAGAGACCCAGTACTTC. This sequence joins TRBV12-3 or TRBV12-4 and TRBJ2-5; TRBD2 matches at 7 bases. The CDR3 totals 14 residues. The J segment lost 3 bases and the V segment lost 3 bases, leaving 4 bases of the junction unmatched.